Listed here is a single T cell receptor (beta chain). The sample is drawn from a study of T cells in localized non-small cell lung cancer. This table comes from immunoSEQ multiplex PCR, and its TCRdb copy is limited to in-frame clones, with some not included. Altogether fewer than 50,000 clones are present, approximately 83% being singletons, with the ten largest covering roughly 8%. The germline V gene has CDR1 PRHDT and CDR2 FYEKMQ (reference sequence). This CDR3 has 14 residues. Between the trimmed V and J ends, which lost 3 bases and 4 bases, there was a span of 13 bases. The receptor comes from a man aged 40 to 70 with stage II lung adenocarcinoma. The starting material was PBMCs, obtained before any cancer treatment. The chain uses TRBV13 and TRBJ2-7; D may be TRBD2 (5 bases). CDR3 in amino acids: CASSFGREGYEQYF. DNA of the CDR3: TGTGCCAGCAGCTTTGGCAGAGAGGGATACGAGCAGTACTTC.